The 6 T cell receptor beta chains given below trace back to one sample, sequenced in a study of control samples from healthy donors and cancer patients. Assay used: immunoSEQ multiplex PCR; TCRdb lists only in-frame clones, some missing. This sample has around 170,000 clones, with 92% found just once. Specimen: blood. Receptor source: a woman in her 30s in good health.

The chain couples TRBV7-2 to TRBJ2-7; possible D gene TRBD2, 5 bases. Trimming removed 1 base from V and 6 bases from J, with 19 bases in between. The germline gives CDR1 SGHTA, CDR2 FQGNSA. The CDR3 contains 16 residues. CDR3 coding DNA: TGTGCCAGCAGCTTAGTGTCGGGAAGCGCCCTCGGCGAGCAGTACTTC. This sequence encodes CASSLVSGSALGEQYF.

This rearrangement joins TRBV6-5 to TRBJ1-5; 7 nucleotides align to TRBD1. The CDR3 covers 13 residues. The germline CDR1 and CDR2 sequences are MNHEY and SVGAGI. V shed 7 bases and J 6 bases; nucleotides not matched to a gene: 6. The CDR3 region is CASNPTGFQPQHF. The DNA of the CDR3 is TGTGCCAGCAACCCGACAGGGTTTCAGCCCCAGCATTTT.

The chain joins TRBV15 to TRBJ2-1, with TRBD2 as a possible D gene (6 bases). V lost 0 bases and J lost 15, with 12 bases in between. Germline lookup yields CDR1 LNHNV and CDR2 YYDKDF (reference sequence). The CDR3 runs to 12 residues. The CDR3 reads CATSRDTSIRFF. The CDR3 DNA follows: TGTGCCACCAGCAGAGATACTAGCATCCGGTTCTTC.

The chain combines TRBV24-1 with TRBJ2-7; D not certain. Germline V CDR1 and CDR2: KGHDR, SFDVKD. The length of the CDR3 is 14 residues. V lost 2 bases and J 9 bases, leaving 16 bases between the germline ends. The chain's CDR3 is CATSDSARTDLQYF. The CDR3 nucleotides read TGTGCCACCAGTGATTCAGCTCGGACCGACCTGCAGTACTTC.

CDR3 residues: CASSPDRGPEKLFF. The CDR3 nucleotides are TGCGCCAGCAGCCCGGACAGGGGACCTGAAAAACTGTTTTTT. The genes are TRBV23-1 and TRBJ1-4; 9 bases agree with TRBD1. TRBV23-1 is flagged as an ORF with uncertain function. The CDR3 has 14 amino acids. J gave up 7 bases and V 6 bases, and 6 bases lay outside the gene matches.

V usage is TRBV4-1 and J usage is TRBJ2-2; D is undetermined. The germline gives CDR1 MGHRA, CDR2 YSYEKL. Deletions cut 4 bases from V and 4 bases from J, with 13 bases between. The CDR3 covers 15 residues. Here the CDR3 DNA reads TGCGCCAGCAGCCTTACGGCAGAATTCACCGGGGAGCTGTTTTTT. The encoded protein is CASSLTAEFTGELFF.